This TCR beta chain was captured in a study of CD8 T cells in Susac syndrome. Sequencing of TCR beta was performed on blood CD8+ T cells and on blood CD4+ T cells. TEMRA cells were FACS-enriched, while CD8+ and CD4+ T cells were negatively isolated. An input of about 0.45 to 1 ug of RNA was subjected to reverse transcription using random hexamers. With immunoSEQ multiplex PCR, TCR beta CDR3 was amplified across 54 Vbeta and 13 Jbeta. TCRdb re-called the immunoSEQ multiplex PCR reads with MiXCR, one entry per CDR3 protein. The sample lists about 210,000 distinct CDR3 sequences, about 94% seen once, with over 0.15% in the top ten. Trimming at V came to 0 bases and at J to 0 bases, leaving 6 bases not matched to a gene. This CDR3 comprises 16 residues. Germline CDR1 is DFQATT and CDR2 is SNEGSKA (reference sequence).

Sequencing was carried out using CD4+ T cells from PBMCs. This receptor was obtained from a human donor with Susac syndrome. This rearrangement joins TRBV20-1 to TRBJ2-5; 8 nucleotides align to TRBD2. CDR3 sequence reads: CSARDLGGGYQETQYF. The CDR3 DNA follows: TGCAGTGCTAGAGATTTAGGCGGGGGGTACCAAGAGACCCAGTACTTC.